This T cell receptor (beta chain) was recorded in a study of blood T cell repertoires in COVID-19 (dated by TCRdb to about 2020). With regard to the full study: Samples covering the acute and convalescent phases of COVID-19 were provided by collaborators in the United States, Italy and Spain. The prospective study material was composed of cDNA or gDNA derived from T cells, B-cell-depleted T cells, or PBMCs. The sample metadata nearly always contained a de-identified subject ID, COVID-19 status, age in years and sex. The repertoires were made available in a free public database intended to serve as a resource for research on the immune response to SARS-CoV-2. The samples were drawn from the first 160 participants of the ongoing ImmuneRACE study and from some 1,300 subjects provided by 6 global collaborators. Subjects who had been exposed to COVID-19, were actively infected with it, or had recovered from it provided the deeply sampled blood TCRbeta repertoires that made up the dataset. HLA class I and class II types, where available, came from metadata supplied by the sample provider rather than from assay-based typing.

From a lookup of the germline V gene, CDR1 and CDR2 are SGHDT and YYEEEE. The V end gives up 4 bases and the J end 5 bases, leaving 13 bases in the junction not matched to a gene. From the cysteine up to the phenylalanine, the CDR3 has a length of 16 residues. The only DNA kept is the CDR3, 48 bases in frame from the first base. Here is what the overall study found, with its caveats: Clinical and demographic metadata were provided uncurated, with the amount varying by source and participant.

Turning to this clone: Its antigen is not yet known. Per-nucleotide qualities are absent, and no much larger clonotype sits a single base away.

TCRbeta CDR3 regions were amplified from genomic DNA by means of the immunoSEQ Assay, a bias-controlled multiplex PCR. As for the original processing: The number of nucleated cells in each sample was estimated by amplification of reference gene primers within the assay. To quantify the absolute abundance of each unique TCRbeta CDR3 rearrangement, sequence reads were collapsed and filtered. For each sample, productive Simpson clonality was calculated as the square root of Simpson's diversity index over productive rearrangements. What TCRdb holds here is the immuneACCESS table cut down to in-frame rearrangements. Part of the clones is not present; checked against another copy, under half of the missing clones reflect an unresolved V gene, and the others are unexplained. V, J and clone size are those of that table, while D and trimming were read from the DNA. This sample gives under 150,000 clones in total; about four fifths of them show up just once. The ten largest account for approximately 8.4% of the sample.

Collaborating institutions collected whole blood in K2EDTA tubes following their own protocols. For TCRbeta analysis, collaborators shipped samples in one of three forms: frozen whole blood, isolated PBMCs, or DNA extracted from either of those sample types. The receptor comes from a human donor with acute or convalescent COVID-19. The donor label of this sample is uncertain. Sequences were obtained from peripheral blood. The chain uses TRBV5-6 and TRBJ2-5, with 8 junctional bases fitting TRBD1. The DNA sequence is as follows: TGTGCCAGCAGCCGTACCACCGGGACAGGCTTGGAGACCCAGTACTTC. Its translation reads: CASSRTTGTGLETQYF.